The source of this TCR beta chain is a study of blood T cell repertoires in COVID-19. In the study's own analysis: The authors estimated nucleated cell counts from reference gene primer amplification. Assay used: immunoSEQ multiplex PCR; TCRdb lists only in-frame clones, some missing. That table furnishes V, J and clone size, whereas the DNA furnished D and trimming. The table shows under 150,000 clones, with approximately 68% occurring only once. This CDR3 is 13 amino acids long. Trimming removed 0 bases from V and 7 bases from J, with 10 bases in between. Germline V gene lookup returns CDR1 SGDLS and CDR2 YYNGEE.

The material sequenced was peripheral blood. This chain connects TRBV9 to TRBJ1-2; unclear D gene. The sequence was collected from a woman in her sixties or seventies with acute or convalescent COVID-19. CDR3 nucleotide sequence: TGTGCCAGCAGCGTAGCTTCGAGGTCTGGCTACACCTTC. Protein product: CASSVASRSGYTF.